This TCR beta chain appears in the sequencing data of a study of low-dose radiotherapy and immunotherapy resistance in tumors. Study background: Cohort 1 was treated with 0.5 Gy per fraction at 2-week intervals, amounting to 6.5 Gy overall.

First-strand cDNA used TRAV- and TRBV-specific primers, covering alpha and beta chains. With a constant-region primer and a V-primer adapter, TCRs were subjected to 20 to 25 PCR cycles of amplification. One entry per CDR3 protein results from TCRdb running MiXCR on the reads. Among approximately 100,000 distinct CDR3 sequences, about 20% were seen once, and the ten largest hold roughly 3.9%. Per the germline V gene, CDR1 is MNHEY and CDR2 is SMNVEV (reference sequence). The length of the CDR3 is 15 residues. Unmatched junction bases numbered 9, after V lost 2 bases and J lost 8 bases. This clonotype was observed a few times. Time point denoted: after trial treatment. The sample's treatment: LDRT plus nivolumab, ipilimumab, low-dose cyclophosphamide and aspirin (RACIN trial). The donors, trial participants, received nivolumab, ipilimumab, aspirin, low-dose cyclophosphamide and low-dose radiotherapy.

The origin of this receptor is a male donor with prostate cancer. V is TRBV27 and J is TRBJ2-3; TRBD2 matches at 8 bases. The sample in question was PBMCs, obtained after low-dose radiotherapy plus immunotherapy. The CDR3 is CASSLRGGVLGTQYF. The CDR3 nucleotides read TGTGCCAGCAGTTTACGGGGGGGGGTCTTGGGTACGCAGTATTTT.